The source of this TCR beta chain is a study of blood T cell repertoires in COVID-19. About the research overall: T cells, B-cell-depleted T cells, or PBMCs provided the cDNA or gDNA that served as material.

The CDR3 length is 14 residues. Germline V gene lookup returns CDR1 LNHDA and CDR2 SQIVND (reference sequence). The V end lost 5 bases, the J end lost 8 bases, and 18 bases lay between the germline ends. Authors' processing steps: Amplifying reference gene primers gave estimates of nucleated cell counts. Clones were sequenced by immunoSEQ multiplex PCR, and TCRdb holds only the in-frame ones, with some missing. For V, J and clone size, that table is used; D and trimming come from the DNA. There are roughly 52,000 clones in the sample; around nine tenths occur only once, and 28% lies in the top ten. The material sequenced was peripheral blood. The V and J genes are TRBV19 and TRBJ1-2; D is ambiguous. The sequence was obtained from a woman at least 80 years old with acute or convalescent COVID-19. The chain's CDR3 is CASSAQGPGRGYTF. Written as DNA, the CDR3 is TGTGCCAGTAGTGCCCAAGGGCCGGGAAGAGGCTACACCTTC.